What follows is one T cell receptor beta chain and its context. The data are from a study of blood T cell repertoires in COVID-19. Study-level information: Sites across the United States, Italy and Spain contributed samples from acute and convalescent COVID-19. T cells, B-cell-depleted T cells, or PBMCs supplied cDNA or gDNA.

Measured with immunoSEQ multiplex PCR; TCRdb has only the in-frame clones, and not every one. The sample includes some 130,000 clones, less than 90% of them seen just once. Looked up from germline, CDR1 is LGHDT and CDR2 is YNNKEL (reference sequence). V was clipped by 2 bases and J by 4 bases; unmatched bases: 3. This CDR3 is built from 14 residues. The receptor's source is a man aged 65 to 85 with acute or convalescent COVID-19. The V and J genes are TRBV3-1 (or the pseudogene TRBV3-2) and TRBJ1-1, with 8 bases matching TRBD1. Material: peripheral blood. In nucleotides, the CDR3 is TGTGCCAGCAGCCAACCTACAGGGGGCACTGAAGCTTTCTTT. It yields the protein CASSQPTGGTEAFF.